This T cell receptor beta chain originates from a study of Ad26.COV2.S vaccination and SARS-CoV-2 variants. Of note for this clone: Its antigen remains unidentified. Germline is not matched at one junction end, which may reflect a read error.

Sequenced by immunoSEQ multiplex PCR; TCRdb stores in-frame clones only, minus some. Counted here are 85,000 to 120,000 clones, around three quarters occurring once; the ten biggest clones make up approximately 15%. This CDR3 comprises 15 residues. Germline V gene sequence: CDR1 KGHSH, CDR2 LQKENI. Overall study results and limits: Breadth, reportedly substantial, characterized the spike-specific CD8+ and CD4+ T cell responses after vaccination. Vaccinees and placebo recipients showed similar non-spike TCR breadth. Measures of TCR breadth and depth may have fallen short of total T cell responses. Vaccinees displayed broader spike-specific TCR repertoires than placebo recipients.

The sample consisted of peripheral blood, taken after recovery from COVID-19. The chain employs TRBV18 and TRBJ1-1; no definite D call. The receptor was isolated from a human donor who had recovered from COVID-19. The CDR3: CASSPARVENAEAFF. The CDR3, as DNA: TGTGCCAGCTCACCAGCGAGAGTCGAGAACGCTGAAGCTTTCTTT.